This TCR beta chain was retrieved from a study of identifying expanded T cells in peripheral blood. TCRdb's table, derived via immunoSEQ multiplex PCR, lists solely in-frame clones and lacks some. The table lists around 100,000 clones, approximately 89% of them singletons. Trimming shortened V by 7 bases and J by 0 bases, and 7 bases separated the two germline ends. The CDR3 spans 12 residues. Germline CDR1 is SQVTM and CDR2 is ANQGSEA. Sequenced sample: blood. J is TRBJ2-1 and V is TRBV29-1; perhaps D is TRBD1 or TRBD2 (5 bases each). This clonotype originated in a person aged 18 to 75 in good health. CDR3 coding DNA: TGCAGCGGGGGGAGCTCCTACAATGAGCAGTTCTTC. Its protein product is CSGGSSYNEQFF.